The present entry profiles one TCR beta chain with its context. The antigen is not known. The sample originates from a study of graft-versus-host responses after intestinal transplantation. CDR1 and CDR2 (germline): SGHDN, FVKESK. Between the trimmed V and J ends, which lost 0 bases and 0 bases, there was a span of 12 bases. The CDR3 totals 17 residues. TCRdb's table, derived via immunoSEQ multiplex PCR, lists solely in-frame clones and lacks some. The data hold about 88,000 clones, with approximately 89% observed a single time. This sequence originates from a human donor who was the organ donor for an intestinal transplant. The rearrangement uses TRBV14 and TRBJ1-3; D is uncertain. The specimen comprised unstimulated CD4+ T cells sorted from spleen or lymph node cells, sampled before transplant. The CDR3 coding sequence is TGTGCCAGCAGCCAAGATTTACTAGGACTCTCTGGAAACACCATATATTTT. It codes for CASSQDLLGLSGNTIYF.